The sequence of this T cell receptor (beta chain) was determined in a study of T cell repertoires in cytomegalovirus infection. Study at large: It was the public TCR beta signatures that indicated both CMV infection and matching HLA type. Study-level points and caveats: Clonotype analysis showed dominance of the ex vivo response by HLA-C-restricted CMV-specific TCR beta clonotypes.

This clonotype was seen more than once but under ten times. No antigen is known for it. From germline, CDR1 is KGHSH and CDR2 LQKENI. The CDR3 totals 15 residues. Trimming cost V 0 bases and J 3 bases, with 12 bases left between them. TCRdb re-analysed the reads in MiXCR, keeping a single row per CDR3 protein. The data contain around 540,000 distinct CDR3 sequences, roughly a third of them singletons. This clonotype was sampled from a human donor in good health (CMV status not recorded). Some clones in this sample may be carry-over from other donors' samples. The rearrangement joins TRBV18 to TRBJ2-7, with D maybe TRBD1 (6 bases). Source: cultured PBMCs, taken from culture after CMV antigen stimulation. DNA of the CDR3: TGTGCCAGCTCACCACCGGACAGAGTAGGCTACGAGCAGTACTTC. Translating it yields CASSPPDRVGYEQYF.